This is a list of T cell receptor beta chains from one sample in a study of blood T cell repertoires in COVID-19. Measured with immunoSEQ multiplex PCR; TCRdb has only the in-frame clones, and not every one. The table lists fewer than 85,000 clones, roughly 76% of them singletons. Input material: peripheral blood. The receptors originated from a woman older than 75 with active or convalescent COVID-19. Each CDR3 is given with its conserved first and last residue. A D gene is named only where the DNA matches it firmly. Size values are once, few and many counts, or a class for expanded clones, and some rows have none.

TRBJ2-1 | . | . | TRBV18 | CASSPGDTIGEQFF | TGTGCCAGCTCGCCGGGGGATACGATTGGTGAGCAGTTCTTC
TRBJ2-7 | . | TRBD1 | TRBV9 | CASSVSGTGRPYEQYF | TGTGCCAGCAGCGTCTCTGGGACAGGGCGTCCCTACGAGCAGTACTTC
TRBJ2-3 | few | TRBD2 | TRBV18 | CASSPGGEVYTDTQYF | TGTGCCAGCTCACCTGGGGGGGAGGTGTACACAGATACGCAGTATTTT
TRBJ2-3 | . | TRBD1 | TRBV10-3 | CAITRDRVGTDTQYF | TGTGCCATCACTAGGGACAGGGTAGGAACAGATACGCAGTATTTT
TRBJ2-3 | . | TRBD1 | TRBV10-3 | CAITRGQGGKDTQYF | TGTGCCATCACCAGGGGACAGGGGGGCAAGGATACGCAGTATTTT
TRBJ1-4 | . | TRBD1 | TRBV5-1 | CASSYGQGRNEKLFF | TGCGCCAGCAGCTATGGACAGGGACGTAATGAAAAACTGTTTTTT
TRBJ1-6 | . | . | TRBV7-3 | CASSLSGANNSPLHF | TGTGCCAGCAGCTTATCGGGAGCAAATAATTCACCCCTCCACTTT
TRBJ1-1 | . | TRBD1 | TRBV24-1 | CATSDTRDRNTEAFF | TGTGCCACCAGTGATACCCGGGACAGGAACACTGAAGCTTTCTTT
TRBJ1-2 | . | . | TRBV20-1 | CSARGPYGYTF | TGCAGTGCTAGAGGGCCCTATGGCTACACCTTC
TRBJ2-5 | . | . | TRBV11-3 | CASSLGGRETQYF | TGTGCCAGCAGCTTGGGAGGCCGGGAGACCCAGTACTTC
TRBJ1-4 | . | TRBD1 | TRBV27 | CASSLSGTGVEKLFF | TGTGCCAGCAGTTTATCAGGGACAGGGGTTGAAAAACTGTTTTTT
TRBJ1-1 | once | . | TRBV5-1 | CASSLEGNTEAFF | TGCGCCAGCAGCTTAGAGGGGAACACTGAAGCTTTCTTT
TRBJ2-2 | . | . | TRBV21-1 | CASILTRRRGNTGELFF | TGTGCCAGCATCCTCACCCGGAGGAGGGGGAACACCGGGGAGCTGTTTTTT
TRBJ1-4 | . | . | TRBV10-3 | CAISEEAPGGLFF | TGTGCCATCAGTGAAGAGGCCCCGGGGGGACTGTTTTTT
TRBJ2-2 | . | TRBD1 | TRBV27 | CASSSRTGDTGELFF | TGTGCCAGCAGTTCCCGGACAGGGGACACCGGGGAGCTGTTTTTT